The 23 T cell receptor beta chains listed next were all sequenced from one sample in a study of vaccination and CD4 T cells after COVID-19. Sequencing of DNA taken from cultured CD4+ T cells relied on the Oncomine TCR Beta short-read assay. TCRdb reprocessed the PCR reads with MiXCR, giving one entry per CDR3 protein. Among under 25,000 distinct CDR3 sequences listed, around 66% were seen once. No antigens are known for them. Treatment specified: roughly 11-day PBMC culture with coronavirus spike peptide pools or control peptides (ViraFEST assay). Sequenced input: CD4+ T cells from blood, cultured in vitro. The source of these receptors is a human donor who had recovered from COVID-19.

The V gene is TRBV6-1, the J gene TRBJ1-2; 7 bases map to TRBD1. The CDR3 has 14 residues. Germline V gene lookup returns CDR1 MNHNS and CDR2 SASEGT. V was clipped by 6 bases and J by 3 bases; unmatched bases: 7. CDR3 amino acids: CASSRQGGDYGYTF. DNA of the CDR3: TGTGCCAGCAGCCGACAGGGAGGTGACTATGGCTACACCTTC.

The count of this clonotype is one. J is TRBJ1-6 and V is TRBV5-4, with 7 bases matching TRBD1. CDR1 is SGHNT, CDR2 YYREEE, per germline (reference sequence). J lost 13 bases, V lost 4 bases, and 11 bases had no gene match. This CDR3 contains 14 residues. CDR3 in DNA: TGTGCCAGCAGCCCACAGGGGCCCCTGGGTCCCCTCCACTTT. It codes for CASSPQGPLGPLHF.

J is TRBJ2-2 and V is TRBV20-1; D may correspond to TRBD1 or TRBD2 (6 bases each). Germline V gene lookup returns CDR1 DFQATT and CDR2 SNEGSKA (reference sequence). The CDR3 runs to 15 residues. The CDR3 sequence is CSAGPLQGNTGELFF. As DNA, the CDR3 is TGCAGCGCGGGGCCGCTACAGGGGAACACCGGGGAGCTGTTTTTT.

On this clonotype itself: A read error may produce the germline difference seen at one junction end. The chain has TRBV7-3 and TRBJ1-2, with a weak D call TRBD1 (6 bases). The CDR3 sequence is 13 residues long. Germline CDR1 reads SGHTA; CDR2 reads FQGTGA. The CDR3 DNA reads as TGCGCCAGCAGCCAAGAGGGGGTTCGGGGCTACACCTTC. Translating it yields CASSQEGVRGYTF.

The rearrangement joins TRBV19 to TRBJ2-3; no clear D. The CDR3 has 14 amino acids. Germline assignment: CDR1 LNHDA and CDR2 SQIVND (reference sequence). V lost 7 bases to trimming and J lost 2 bases, with 13 bases between them. The CDR3 nucleotides are TGTGCCAGTATAACCGAGAGCTACACAGATACGCAGTATTTT. Translating gives CASITESYTDTQYF.

V gene TRBV6-1 combines with J gene TRBJ2-7; 11 nucleotides match TRBD1. The ends lost 4 bases at V and 0 bases at J; junction bases unmatched: 8. The CDR3 has 17 amino acids. Per the germline V gene, CDR1 is MNHNS and CDR2 is SASEGT. The CDR3 region has the DNA TGTGCCAGCAGTGGGGGACAGGGGGGGCGGAACTCCTACGAGCAGTACTTC. This translates into CASSGGQGGRNSYEQYF.

This CDR3 reads CAWSGTLSSYGYTF. CDR3 nucleotide sequence: TGTGCCTGGAGTGGGACCCTGAGCTCCTATGGCTACACCTTC. The chain uses TRBV30 and TRBJ1-2, with D unresolved. Trimming stripped 1 base from V and 4 bases from J, with 13 bases between. The CDR3 is 14 residues long. CDR1 is GTSNPN, CDR2 SVGIG, per germline (reference sequence).

This clonotype has just a few counts. The chain uses TRBV28 and TRBJ1-1; D gene ambiguous. Per the germline V gene, CDR1 is MDHEN and CDR2 is SYDVKM. This CDR3 has 13 amino acids. V lost 6 bases, J lost 0 bases, and 8 bases lay in between. CDR3 nucleotides: TGTGCCAGCAGAGGAACTATGAACACTGAAGCTTTCTTT. Its translation is CASRGTMNTEAFF. The complete variable domain, with remaining parts taken from reference TRBV28 and TRBJ1-1, reads DVKVTQSSRYLVKRTGEKVFLECVQDMDHENMFWYRQDPGLGLRLIYFSYDVKMKEKGDIPEGYSVSREKKERFSLILESASTNQTSMYLCASRGTMNTEAFFGQGTRLTVV.

The chain links TRBV7-2 to TRBJ1-6; 9 bases match TRBD1. Unmatched junction bases numbered 7, after V lost 7 bases and J lost 9 bases. Germline V CDR1 and CDR2: SGHTA, FQGNSA. The CDR3 extends over 14 amino acids. The CDR3, as DNA: TGTGCCAGCACCCCCGGACAGGGGTTTTCACCCCTCCACTTT. Its translation: CASTPGQGFSPLHF.

The sample holds one count of this clonotype. The genes are TRBV30 and TRBJ2-7; possibly TRBD1 for D (6 bases). CDR1 and CDR2 (germline): GTSNPN, SVGIG (reference sequence). Trimming stripped 0 bases from V and 4 bases from J, with 13 bases between. The length of the CDR3 is 14 residues. CDR3 loop: CAWSVLPQGYEQYF. The CDR3 DNA sequence: TGTGCCTGGAGTGTACTACCACAGGGTTACGAGCAGTACTTC.

This clonotype has just one count. This CDR3 is CASSRGRSSYEQYF. For the CDR3, the DNA is TGTGCCAGCAGCAGGGGCAGGAGCTCCTACGAGCAGTACTTC. This chain uses TRBV7-2 with TRBJ2-7; D perhaps matches TRBD1 (5 bases). There are 14 residues in the CDR3. Looked up from germline, CDR1 is SGHTA and CDR2 is FQGNSA. Trimming left V 5 bases short and J 0 bases short, with 11 bases between.

The chain joins TRBV21-1 to TRBJ2-7. TRBV21-1 is a known pseudogene. This CDR3 has 15 amino acids. CDR3 residues: CASSKVDGSSYEQYF. The CDR3 DNA reads as TGTGCCAGCAGCAAAGTGGACGGCTCCTCCTACGAGCAGTACTTC.

This chain links TRBV5-1 with TRBJ2-1; 12 positions agree with TRBD2. Germline CDR1 reads SGHRS; CDR2 reads YFSETQ. Trimming took 4 bases from V and 3 from J; bases not matched to a gene: 2. The CDR3 is made up of 15 amino acids. The DNA for the CDR3 is TGCGCCAGCAGCCGACTAGCGGGGGACTACAATGAGCAGTTCTTC. Protein product: CASSRLAGDYNEQFF.

The J gene is TRBJ1-5, the V gene TRBV10-2, with D perhaps matching TRBD1 (5 bases). Looked up from germline, CDR1 is WSHSY and CDR2 is SAAADI. Trimming stripped 5 bases from V and 4 bases from J, with 15 bases between. The CDR3 contains 15 residues. The DNA for the CDR3 is TGCGCCAGCAGTAGTGGTGAGACAGCGAATCAGCCCCAGCATTTT. This encodes CASSSGETANQPQHF.

The chain carries TRBV12-3 or TRBV12-4 and TRBJ2-7; TRBD2 might be the D (6 bases). V was trimmed by 6 bases and J by 3 bases, leaving 12 bases between them. The CDR3 contains 13 residues. CDR3 residues: CASRMTRYYEQYF. The CDR3 DNA follows: TGTGCCAGCAGGATGACTAGATACTACGAGCAGTACTTC.

The chain employs TRBV7-6 and TRBJ1-5; no definite D call. V was pared by 8 bases and J by 7 bases, with 15 bases between. In germline, CDR1 is SGHVS, CDR2 FNYEAQ. CDR3 length equals 13 residues. CDR3 sequence (DNA): TGTGCCAGCGCCCCGGGTCTAGGACAGCCCCAGCATTTT. It encodes CASAPGLGQPQHF.

The chain combines TRBV30 with TRBJ1-5; 8 bases are a match to TRBD1. The CDR3 contains 12 residues. Looked up from germline, CDR1 is GTSNPN and CDR2 is SVGIG (reference sequence). The V and J ends lost 5 bases and 4 bases, in that order; junction bases with no gene match: 1. The CDR3 nucleotides are TGTGCCTGGGGACAGGGTAATCAGCCCCAGCATTTT. Protein sequence: CAWGQGNQPQHF.

This clonotype was counted only a few times. J is TRBJ1-1 and V is TRBV6-1, with 7 bases that match TRBD1. V shed 6 bases and J 5 bases; nucleotides not matched to a gene: 3. Germline values: CDR1 MNHNS, CDR2 SASEGT. CDR3 length: 12 amino acids. CDR3 nucleotide sequence: TGTGCCAGCAGACGGGGACAGACTGAAGCTTTCTTT. Its protein product is CASRRGQTEAFF.

The V gene is TRBV6-2 or TRBV6-3, the J gene TRBJ2-2; 11 bases are a match to TRBD2. Germline CDR1 MNHEY, CDR2 SVGEGT. The CDR3 length is 16 residues. V shed 7 bases, J shed 1 base, and the junction held 5 bases outside the gene matches. CDR3 in DNA: TGTGCCAGCACCTTAGCGGGAGGGAAGAACACCGGGGAGCTGTTTTTT. Its translation: CASTLAGGKNTGELFF.

V usage is TRBV30 and J usage is TRBJ1-2; 11 bases are shared with TRBD1. This CDR3 has 13 amino acids. Trimming at V came to 3 bases and at J to 8 bases, leaving 5 bases not matched to a gene. Germline V gene sequence: CDR1 GTSNPN, CDR2 SVGIG (reference sequence). CDR3 DNA sequence: TGTGCCTGGAGCGGACAGGGGGCAGCGGGCTACACCTTC. Translated, it gives CAWSGQGAAGYTF.

The chain carries TRBV27 and TRBJ1-1, with D unclear. The CDR3 runs to 14 residues. Germline CDR1 MNHEY, CDR2 SMNVEV (reference sequence). The V and J ends lost 7 bases and 1 base respectively, with 13 bases between them. CDR3 amino acids: CASTPSRANTEAFF. In DNA form, the CDR3 reads TGTGCCAGCACTCCTAGTCGGGCGAACACTGAAGCTTTCTTT.

The chain links TRBV20-1 to TRBJ2-7; 10 positions agree with TRBD2. Germline V lookup: CDR1 DFQATT, CDR2 SNEGSKA (reference sequence). CDR3 size: 15 residues. J gave up 4 bases and V 5 bases, and 11 bases lay outside the gene matches. The CDR3 sequence: CSAEGVRAGGYEQYF. Here the CDR3 DNA reads TGCAGTGCTGAGGGGGTCCGAGCGGGAGGGTACGAGCAGTACTTC.

The J gene is TRBJ1-5, the V gene TRBV23-1; tentatively, D is TRBD1 (6 bases). TRBV23-1 is filed as an ORF, its function uncertain. This CDR3 contains 14 residues. The ends were cut back, 7 bases at V and 6 bases at J, with 16 bases in the middle. Written as DNA, the CDR3 is TGCGCCAGCATCAATGAGGGGGTGGGTCAGCCCCAGCATTTT. Translation: CASINEGVGQPQHF.